This T cell receptor beta chain originates from a study of blood T cell repertoires in COVID-19. The assay was immunoSEQ multiplex PCR, and TCRdb's table has in-frame clones only and misses some. The table includes about 210,000 clones, roughly four fifths detected once. Germline trimming cut 6 bases from V and 2 bases from J; bases unmatched to any gene: 3. Germline V CDR1 and CDR2: SNHLY, FYNNEI. This CDR3 is built from 13 residues. Sequenced: peripheral blood. The clonotype was recovered from a woman between 50 and 59 years old with active or convalescent COVID-19. The rearrangement joins TRBV2 to TRBJ1-1, with 7 bases aligning to TRBD1. The CDR3 is CASSRDSNTEAFF. DNA for the CDR3: TGTGCCAGCAGCCGGGACAGTAACACTGAAGCTTTCTTT.